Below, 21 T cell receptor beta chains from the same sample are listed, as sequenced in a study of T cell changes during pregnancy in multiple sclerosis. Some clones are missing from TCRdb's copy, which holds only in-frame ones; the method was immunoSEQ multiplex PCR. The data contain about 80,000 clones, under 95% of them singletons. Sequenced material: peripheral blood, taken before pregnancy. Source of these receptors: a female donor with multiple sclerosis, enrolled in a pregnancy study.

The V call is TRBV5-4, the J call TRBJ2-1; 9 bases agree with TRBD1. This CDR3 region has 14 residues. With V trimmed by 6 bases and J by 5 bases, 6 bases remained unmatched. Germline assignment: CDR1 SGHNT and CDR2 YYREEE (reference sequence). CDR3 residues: CASTDRGFHNEQFF. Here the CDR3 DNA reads TGTGCCAGCACGGACAGGGGATTCCACAATGAGCAGTTCTTC.

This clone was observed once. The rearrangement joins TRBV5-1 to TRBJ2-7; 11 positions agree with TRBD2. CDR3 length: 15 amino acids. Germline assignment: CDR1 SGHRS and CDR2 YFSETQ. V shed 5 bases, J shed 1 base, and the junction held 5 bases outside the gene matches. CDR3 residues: CASREGTSGSYEQYF. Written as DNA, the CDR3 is TGCGCCAGCAGGGAAGGGACTAGCGGATCCTACGAGCAGTACTTC.

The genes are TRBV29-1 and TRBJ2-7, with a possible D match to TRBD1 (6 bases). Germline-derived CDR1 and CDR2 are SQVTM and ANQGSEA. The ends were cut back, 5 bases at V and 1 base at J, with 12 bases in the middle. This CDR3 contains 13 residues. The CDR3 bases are TGCAGCGTTTACAGCAGGGGTTCCTACGAGCAGTACTTC. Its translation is CSVYSRGSYEQYF.

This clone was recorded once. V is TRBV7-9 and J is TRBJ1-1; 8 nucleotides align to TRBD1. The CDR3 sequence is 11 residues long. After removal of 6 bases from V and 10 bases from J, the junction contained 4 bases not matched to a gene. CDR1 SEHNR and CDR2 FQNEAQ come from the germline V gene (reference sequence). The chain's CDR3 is CASSQGAGAFF. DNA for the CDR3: TGTGCCAGCAGTCAGGGGGCAGGAGCTTTCTTT.

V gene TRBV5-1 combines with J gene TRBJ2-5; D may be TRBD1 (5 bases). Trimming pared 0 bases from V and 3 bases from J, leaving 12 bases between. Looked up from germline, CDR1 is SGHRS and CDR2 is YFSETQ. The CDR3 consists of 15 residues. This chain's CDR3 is CASSLDAAGKETQYF. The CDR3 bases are TGCGCCAGCAGCTTGGATGCGGCAGGGAAAGAGACCCAGTACTTC.

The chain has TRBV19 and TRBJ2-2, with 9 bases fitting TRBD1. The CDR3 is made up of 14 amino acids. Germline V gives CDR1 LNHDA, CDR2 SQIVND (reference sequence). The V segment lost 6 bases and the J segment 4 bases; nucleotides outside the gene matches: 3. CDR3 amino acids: CASRQGATTGELFF. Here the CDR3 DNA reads TGTGCCAGTAGACAGGGGGCGACCACCGGGGAGCTGTTTTTT.

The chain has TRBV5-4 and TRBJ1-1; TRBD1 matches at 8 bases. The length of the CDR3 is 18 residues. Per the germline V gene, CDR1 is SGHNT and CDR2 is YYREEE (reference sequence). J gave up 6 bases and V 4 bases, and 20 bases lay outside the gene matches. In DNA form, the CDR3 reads TGTGCCAGCAGCGTAGGGACTTCCACCGGGACAGGTATCTCTGAAGCTTTCTTT. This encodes CASSVGTSTGTGISEAFF.

CDR3 DNA: TGTGCCAGCAGTTACCTGGACAGAAACTATGGCTACACCTTC. As protein: CASSYLDRNYGYTF. The V call is TRBV6-5, the J call TRBJ1-2, with TRBD1 as a possible D gene (6 bases). Germline loops: CDR1 MNHEY, CDR2 SVGAGI. Trimming cost V 2 bases and J 2 bases, with 9 bases left between them. This CDR3 comprises 14 residues.

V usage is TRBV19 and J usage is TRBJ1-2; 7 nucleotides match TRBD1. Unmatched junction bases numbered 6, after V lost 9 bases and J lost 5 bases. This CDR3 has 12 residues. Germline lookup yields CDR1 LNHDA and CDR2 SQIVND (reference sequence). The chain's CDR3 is CASRKTGYGYTF. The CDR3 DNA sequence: TGTGCCAGCCGGAAGACAGGGTATGGCTACACCTTC.

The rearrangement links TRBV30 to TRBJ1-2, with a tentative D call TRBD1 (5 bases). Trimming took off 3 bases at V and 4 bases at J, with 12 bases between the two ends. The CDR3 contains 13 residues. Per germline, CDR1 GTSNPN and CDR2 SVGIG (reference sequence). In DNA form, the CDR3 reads TGTGCCTGGAGGGGGCTGGTGGGCTATGGCTACACCTTC. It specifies CAWRGLVGYGYTF.

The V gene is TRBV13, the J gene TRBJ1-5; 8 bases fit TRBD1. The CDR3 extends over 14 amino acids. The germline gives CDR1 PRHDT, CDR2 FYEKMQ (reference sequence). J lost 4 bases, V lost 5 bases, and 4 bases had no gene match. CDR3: CASSRTGINQPQHF. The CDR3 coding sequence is TGTGCCAGCAGCCGGACAGGGATTAATCAGCCCCAGCATTTT. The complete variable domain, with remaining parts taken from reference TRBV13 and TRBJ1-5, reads AAGVIQSPRHLIKEKRETATLKCYPIPRHDTVYWYQQGPGQDPQFLISFYEKMQSDKGSIPDRFSAQQFSDYHSELNMSSLELGDSALYFCASSRTGINQPQHFGDGTRLSIL.

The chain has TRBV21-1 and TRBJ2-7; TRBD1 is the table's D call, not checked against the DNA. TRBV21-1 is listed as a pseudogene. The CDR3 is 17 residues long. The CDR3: CASSRPEGKGVGHEQYF. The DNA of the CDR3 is TGTGCCAGCAGCAGGCCGGAAGGGAAGGGGGTGGGGCACGAGCAGTACTTC.

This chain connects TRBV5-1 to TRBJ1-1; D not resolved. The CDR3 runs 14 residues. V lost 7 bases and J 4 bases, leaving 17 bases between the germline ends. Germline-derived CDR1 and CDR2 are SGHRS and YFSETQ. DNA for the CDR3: TGCGCCAGCGTGCCGATTAATTTCGGCACTGAAGCTTTCTTT. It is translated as CASVPINFGTEAFF.

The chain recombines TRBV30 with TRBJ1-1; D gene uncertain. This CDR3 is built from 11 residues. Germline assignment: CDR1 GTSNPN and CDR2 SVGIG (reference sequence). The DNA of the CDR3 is TGTGGCCGACGATCGGGGACTGAAGCTTTCTTT. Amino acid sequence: CGRRSGTEAFF.

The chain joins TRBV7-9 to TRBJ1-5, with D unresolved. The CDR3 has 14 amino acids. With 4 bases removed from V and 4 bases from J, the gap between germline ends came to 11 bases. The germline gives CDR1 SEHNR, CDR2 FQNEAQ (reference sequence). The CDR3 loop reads CASSSPERNQPQHF. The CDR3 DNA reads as TGTGCCAGCAGCTCCCCGGAGAGAAATCAGCCCCAGCATTTT.

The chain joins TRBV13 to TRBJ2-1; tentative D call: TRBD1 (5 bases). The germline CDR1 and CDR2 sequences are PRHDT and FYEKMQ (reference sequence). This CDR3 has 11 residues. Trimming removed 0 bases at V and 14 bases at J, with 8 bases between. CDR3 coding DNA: TGTGCCAGCAGCTTAGGAGGGGATAAGTTCTTC. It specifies CASSLGGDKFF. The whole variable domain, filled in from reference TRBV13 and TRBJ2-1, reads AAGVIQSPRHLIKEKRETATLKCYPIPRHDTVYWYQQGPGQDPQFLISFYEKMQSDKGSIPDRFSAQQFSDYHSELNMSSLELGDSALYFCASSLGGDKFFGPGTRLTVL.

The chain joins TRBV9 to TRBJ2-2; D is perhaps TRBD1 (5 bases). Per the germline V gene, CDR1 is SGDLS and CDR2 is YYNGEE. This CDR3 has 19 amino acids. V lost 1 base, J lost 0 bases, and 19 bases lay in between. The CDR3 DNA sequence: TGTGCCAGCAGCGTACGGCCCTCCCCAGGGTCTTCGAACACCGGGGAGCTGTTTTTT. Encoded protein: CASSVRPSPGSSNTGELFF.

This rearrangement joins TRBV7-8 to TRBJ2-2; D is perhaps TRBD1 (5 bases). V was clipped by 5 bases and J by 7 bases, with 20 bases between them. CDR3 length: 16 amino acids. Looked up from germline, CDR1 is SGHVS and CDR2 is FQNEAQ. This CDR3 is CASSHHRTDTRGELFF. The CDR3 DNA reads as TGTGCCAGCAGCCACCACAGAACGGACACCCGCGGGGAGCTGTTTTTT. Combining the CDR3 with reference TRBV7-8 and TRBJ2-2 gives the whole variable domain GAGVSQSPRYKVAKRGQDVALRCDPISGHVSLFWYQQALGQGPEFLTYFQNEAQLDKSGLPSDRFFAERPEGSVSTLKIQRTQQEDSAVYLCASSHHRTDTRGELFFGEGSRLTVL.

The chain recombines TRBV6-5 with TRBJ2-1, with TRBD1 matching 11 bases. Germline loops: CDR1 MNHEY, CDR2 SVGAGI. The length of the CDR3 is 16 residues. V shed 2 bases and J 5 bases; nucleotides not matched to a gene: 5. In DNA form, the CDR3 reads TGTGCCAGCAGTTACCCGGGGACAGGGGGGGACAATGAGCAGTTCTTC. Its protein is CASSYPGTGGDNEQFF.

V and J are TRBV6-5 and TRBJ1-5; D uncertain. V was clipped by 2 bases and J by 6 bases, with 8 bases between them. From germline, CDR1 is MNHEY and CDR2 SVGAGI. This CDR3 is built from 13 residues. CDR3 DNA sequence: TGTGCCAGCAGTTACATGGGAGGTCAGCCCCAGCATTTT. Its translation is CASSYMGGQPQHF.

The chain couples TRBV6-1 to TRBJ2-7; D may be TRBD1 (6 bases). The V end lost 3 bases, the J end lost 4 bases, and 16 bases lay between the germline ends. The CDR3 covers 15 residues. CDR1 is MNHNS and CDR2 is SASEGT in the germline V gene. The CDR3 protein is CASSEGARGSYEQYF. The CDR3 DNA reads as TGTGCCAGCAGTGAGGGGGCCAGGGGTAGTTACGAGCAGTACTTC.